This T cell receptor (beta chain) was sequenced during a study of control samples from healthy donors and cancer patients. The CDR3 has 14 amino acids. V lost 7 bases and J 1 base, leaving 13 bases between the germline ends. CDR1 is LNHDA and CDR2 is SQIVND in the germline V gene (reference sequence). Profiling relied on immunoSEQ multiplex PCR, and the TCRdb table lists in-frame clones only, not all of them. In the table there are about 140,000 clones, around nine tenths of which are singletons. The receptor was isolated from a man aged 25 to 45 in good health. V and J are TRBV19 and TRBJ1-1, with D possibly matching TRBD1 (6 bases). The sample taken for sequencing was blood. Written as DNA, the CDR3 is TGTGCCAGTAAGGGGGACACACGGAACACTGAAGCTTTCTTT. Protein: CASKGDTRNTEAFF.